A single sample is the source of the 18 T cell receptor beta chains below, sequenced in a study of naive and memory T cell subsets (dated by TCRdb to the late 2010s). For whole blood analysis, approximately 2.6 ml of peripheral blood was drawn from adult healthy volunteers into Tempus tubes, and RNA was extracted according to the manufacturer's instructions. The library was made by 5' RACE. Sequencing instrument: Illumina MiSeq. TCR RNA was reverse transcribed with SuperScript IV using alpha and beta constant region primers for the blood and skin samples. TCRdb reanalyzed the raw reads on its own, using fastp at Q25 for trimming and MiXCR for clone calling, and kept in-frame beta chains. Entries are consolidated by CDR3 protein sequence, retaining the most common genes and DNA. The sample table shows over 20,000 distinct CDR3 sequences, and less than 25% are seen once. Roughly 1.8% of the sample is taken by the ten largest.

The receptors shown here come from a female donor in good health.

This clonotype occurred many times. The chain is built from TRBV13 and TRBJ1-1; no reliable D call. There are 14 residues in the CDR3. The germline V gene encodes CDR1 PRHDT and CDR2 FYEKMQ (reference sequence). V dropped 0 bases and J dropped 1 base, with 6 bases sitting between them. In nucleotides, the CDR3 is TGTGCCAGCAGCTTAGGACAGCCGAACACTGAAGCTTTCTTT. It is translated as CASSLGQPNTEAFF.

This clonotype occurred once. The V call is TRBV20-1, the J call TRBJ2-3, with a tentative D call TRBD2 (5 bases). The CDR3 sequence is 13 residues long. Germline values: CDR1 DFQATT, CDR2 SNEGSKA (reference sequence). Trimming pared 2 bases from V and 2 bases from J, leaving 8 bases between. This CDR3 reads CSARRGHTDTQYF. CDR3 coding DNA: TGCAGTGCTAGACGGGGTCACACAGATACGCAGTATTTT.

This clonotype was seen repeatedly, ten times or more. The CDR3 is CASSEGANNEQFF. CDR3 bases: TGTGCCAGCAGTGAGGGAGCAAACAATGAGCAGTTCTTC. The J gene is TRBJ2-1, the V gene TRBV6-4; TRBD2 might be the D (5 bases). CDR3 length: 13 amino acids. Looked up from germline, CDR1 is MRHNA and CDR2 is SNTAGT. Trimming took 3 bases from V and 5 from J, leaving 8 bases between them.

A word on this clonotype: A much larger clone lies a single base off, so this may be a read error. The rearrangement joins TRBV10-2 to TRBJ1-2; D is perhaps TRBD1 (6 bases). The germline CDR1 and CDR2 sequences are WSHSY and SAAADI. CDR3 length: 13 residues. The CDR3 here is CAGSLDSPGGYTF. The CDR3 DNA reads as TGCGCCGGCAGTCTGGACAGCCCGGGAGGCTACACCTTC.

The gene calls are TRBV7-9 and TRBJ1-4; D gene uncertain. The CDR3 has 14 residues. The V gene lost 3 bases and the J gene lost 4 bases, with 9 bases spanning the gap. Per germline, CDR1 SEHNR and CDR2 FQNEAQ (reference sequence). The CDR3 loop reads CASSFEGNNEKLFF. As DNA, the CDR3 is TGTGCCAGCAGCTTTGAGGGAAATAATGAAAAACTGTTTTTT.

This clonotype was detected ten times or more. The J gene is TRBJ1-1, the V gene TRBV6-1, with 10 bases matching TRBD1. Germline values: CDR1 MNHNS, CDR2 SASEGT. V shed 6 bases and J 7 bases; nucleotides not matched to a gene: 8. The CDR3 totals 14 residues. The CDR3 is CASSEGTGVGEAFF. For the CDR3, the DNA is TGTGCCAGCAGCGAGGGGACAGGGGTCGGTGAAGCTTTCTTT.

This clonotype was found a few times. The chain joins TRBV12-3 or TRBV12-4 to TRBJ1-5; D perhaps matches TRBD1 (5 bases). V lost 5 bases and J 12 bases, leaving 11 bases between the germline ends. This CDR3 region has 11 residues. CDR3 sequence (DNA): TGTGCCAGCAGTACCTCCAGGGACCAGCATTTT. It translates to CASSTSRDQHF.

The rearrangement links TRBV29-1 to TRBJ2-3, with 12 nucleotides matching TRBD2. CDR3 size: 15 residues. The ends lost 3 bases at V and 2 bases at J; junction bases unmatched: 3. CDR1 and CDR2 (germline): SQVTM, ANQGSEA. The CDR3 is CSVDGLAGFTDTQYF. Written as DNA, the CDR3 is TGCAGCGTTGACGGACTAGCGGGGTTCACAGATACGCAGTATTTT.

By frequency in the sample, this clonotype is medium-sized. The CDR3 is CASSLGQPQHF. CDR3 coding DNA: TGTGCCAGCAGTTTAGGTCAGCCCCAGCATTTT. V and J are TRBV6-6 and TRBJ1-5; D is undetermined. Germline assignment: CDR1 MNHNY and CDR2 SVGAGI (reference sequence). The ends were cut back, 4 bases at V and 6 bases at J, with 4 bases in the middle. The CDR3 runs 11 residues.

This clonotype was picked up many times. The chain joins TRBV5-1 to TRBJ2-5; D not resolved. Per germline, CDR1 SGHRS and CDR2 YFSETQ. Trimming stripped 2 bases from V and 2 bases from J, with 10 bases between. This CDR3 comprises 14 residues. DNA for the CDR3: TGCGCCAGCAGCTTCGACAATACACAAGAGACCCAGTACTTC. Amino acids: CASSFDNTQETQYF.

The chain couples TRBV6-5 to TRBJ2-2; a weak D match, TRBD2 (6 bases). The germline gives CDR1 MNHEY, CDR2 SVGAGI. V was clipped by 6 bases and J by 1 base, with 12 bases between them. The CDR3 loop spans 15 amino acids. The CDR3 is CASRLLGGNTGELFF. The CDR3 nucleotides are TGTGCCAGCAGGCTCCTCGGGGGGAACACCGGGGAGCTGTTTTTT.

This clonotype was seen a handful of times. The chain links TRBV7-2 to TRBJ2-1, with D tentatively TRBD2 (6 bases). V lost 8 bases, J lost 7 bases, and 15 bases lay in between. This CDR3 has 13 residues. Germline CDR1 reads SGHTA; CDR2 reads FQGNSA. CDR3 nucleotides: TGTGCCAGCCGGGGCGGGAATGGTAATGAGCAGTTCTTC. Its protein is CASRGGNGNEQFF.

V gene TRBV20-1 combines with J gene TRBJ1-5, with TRBD1 matching over 9 bases. The CDR3 covers 16 residues. Germline assignment: CDR1 DFQATT and CDR2 SNEGSKA (reference sequence). V trimming: 0 bases; J trimming: 3 bases; junction bases outside the gene matches: 6. The CDR3 DNA is TGCAGTGCTAGAGACCAGGGGACAGGGCTCAATCAGCCCCAGCATTTT. It specifies CSARDQGTGLNQPQHF.

The chain couples TRBV6-1 to TRBJ1-2; 8 positions agree with TRBD1. Germline assignment: CDR1 MNHNS and CDR2 SASEGT. This CDR3 has 14 amino acids. Germline trimming cut 5 bases from V and 3 bases from J; bases unmatched to any gene: 5. The CDR3 sequence is CASSQGAFDYGYTF. The CDR3 DNA follows: TGTGCCAGCAGTCAGGGGGCGTTTGACTATGGCTACACCTTC.

This clonotype was recorded many times. The chain recombines TRBV12-3 or TRBV12-4 with TRBJ1-1; weak D call: TRBD1 (5 bases). The CDR3 length is 15 residues. The ends were cut back, 2 bases at V and 4 bases at J, with 14 bases in the middle. Here the CDR3 reads CASSLMGGRSTEAFF. DNA of the CDR3: TGTGCCAGCAGTTTAATGGGGGGACGGAGCACTGAAGCTTTCTTT.

In this sample, this clonotype turned up many times. The chain recombines TRBV5-1 with TRBJ2-5; 11 positions match TRBD2. The CDR3 runs 16 residues. The V gene's germline CDR1 is SGHRS and CDR2 YFSETQ. The V gene end was trimmed by 0 bases and the J gene end by 5 bases; junction bases not matched to a gene: 6. The DNA of the CDR3 is TGCGCCAGCAGCTTGGTGACTAGCGGGGAATTGGAGACCCAGTACTTC. Protein product: CASSLVTSGELETQYF. Full variable domain (remainder filled in from reference TRBV5-1 and TRBJ2-5): KAGVTQTPRYLIKTRGQQVTLSCSPISGHRSVSWYQQTPGQGLQFLFEYFSETQRNKGNFPGRFSGRQFSNSRSEMNVSTLELGDSALYLCASSLVTSGELETQYFGPGTRLLVL.

V gene TRBV7-8 combines with J gene TRBJ2-7; TRBD2 aligns across 12 bases. Germline V gene data show CDR1 as SGHVS and CDR2 as FQNEAQ. The CDR3 spans 17 residues. J lost 5 bases, V lost 5 bases, and 13 bases had no gene match. CDR3 protein: CASSHLAGGTSYHEQYF. For the CDR3, the DNA is TGTGCCAGCAGCCACCTAGCGGGGGGGACCTCATACCACGAGCAGTACTTC.

This clonotype was observed many times. The V and J genes are TRBV20-1 and TRBJ2-5; 7 bases agree with TRBD1. There are 15 residues in the CDR3. Germline assignment: CDR1 DFQATT and CDR2 SNEGSKA (reference sequence). Losses at the gene ends were 6 bases for V and 1 base for J; bases not matched to a gene: 11. Here the CDR3 reads CSAVPDREIQETQYF. CDR3 in DNA: TGCAGTGCCGTTCCCGACAGGGAGATCCAAGAGACCCAGTACTTC.